A selection of T cell receptor beta chains follows, all from one sample in a study of regulatory T cells in long-lasting Graves disease. TCRdb redid the calling of the multiplex PCR reads with MiXCR, one entry per CDR3 protein. The sample carries 650,000 to 700,000 distinct CDR3 sequences, approximately 29% recorded once. This specimen was peripheral blood mononuclear cells (PBMCs), taken when the disease was refractory, from a patient treated with antithyroid drugs. The receptors stem from a female donor with Graves disease. Each CDR3 is given with its conserved first and last residue. The D gene is left open where the match is weak. Expanded clones get a size class; other rows say once, few or many, or leave the size out.

v_gene	abundance	j_gene	d_gene	CDR3nt	CDR3aa
TRBV2	few	TRBJ1-2	.	TGTGCCAGCAGTGCAATCGGGGTGAGCTATGGCTACACCTTC	CASSAIGVSYGYTF
TRBV6-5	.	TRBJ2-7	TRBD1	TGTGCCAGCAGTTACTCAGGGGGCGAGGGTTCCTACGAGCAGTACTTC	CASSYSGGEGSYEQYF
TRBV7-2	.	TRBJ1-2	.	TGTGCCAGCAGCTTAGCCCAGACAGGCTATGGCTACACCTTC	CASSLAQTGYGYTF
TRBV20-1	many	TRBJ2-2	.	TGCAGTGCTAGAGACAGGGGGAACACCGGGGAGCTGTTTTTT	CSARDRGNTGELFF
TRBV11-3	few	TRBJ2-2	.	TGTGCCAGCAGCGGTCTTTTGGGATCCTCAACCGGGGAGCTGTTTTTT	CASSGLLGSSTGELFF
TRBV20-1	.	TRBJ2-5	.	TGCAGTGCTAGGGGACTCAGACAGGGAGAAGAGACCCAGTACTTC	CSARGLRQGEETQYF
TRBV29-1	.	TRBJ1-2	.	TGCAGCGTTGTCGTACCTTTGGATGGGGAGGGCTACACCTTC	CSVVVPLDGEGYTF
TRBV28	.	TRBJ1-1	.	TGTGCCAGCAGTTCGCCGGGCCGCTGGGGGAACACTGAAGCTTTCTTT	CASSSPGRWGNTEAFF
TRBV12-3/TRBV12-4	.	TRBJ2-1	TRBD2	TGTGCCAGCAGTCCCCAGGGACTAGCGAATGAGCAGTTCTTC	CASSPQGLANEQFF
TRBV12-3/TRBV12-4	few	TRBJ2-2	TRBD1	TGTGCCAGCAGTTTTTTGACCCTTCTAGACAGGGCAAACACCGGGGAGCTGTTTTTT	CASSFLTLLDRANTGELFF
TRBV11-2	few	TRBJ1-2	TRBD1	TGTGCCAGCAGCGCCGACAGGGCGACGTATGGCTACACCTTC	CASSADRATYGYTF
TRBV7-3	few	TRBJ1-1	.	TGTGCCAGCAGCCCTGTCACGGGACCTAGGATCACTGAAGCTTTCTTT	CASSPVTGPRITEAFF
TRBV5-1	.	TRBJ1-1	TRBD1	TGCGCCAGCAGGGACCGACAGGGGGTTGGCACTGAAGCTTTCTTT	CASRDRQGVGTEAFF
TRBV20-1	.	TRBJ2-2	.	TGCAGTGCCCAGGACGGAGGGATAGGGGAGCTGTTTTTT	CSAQDGGIGELFF
TRBV6-1	few	TRBJ1-3	.	TGTGCCAGCAGTGTGGGGGGCACTGGAAACACCATATATTTT	CASSVGGTGNTIYF
TRBV12-3/TRBV12-4	few	TRBJ2-7	TRBD2	TGTGCCAGCAGTTTTTCGGGGTTCGAGACTAGCGGGAACGAGCAGTACTTC	CASSFSGFETSGNEQYF
TRBV11-2	few	TRBJ2-7	.	TGTGCCAGCAGCTTACGCCCAGGGTTTTCCTACGAGCAGTACTTC	CASSLRPGFSYEQYF
TRBV4-1	.	TRBJ2-7	TRBD1	TGCGCCAGCAGCCAAGAGAGGGACAGTCGGTCCTACGAGCAGTACTTC	CASSQERDSRSYEQYF
TRBV6-5	few	TRBJ1-2	.	TGTGCCAGCAGTTACCGAGCAGATGGCTACACCTTC	CASSYRADGYTF
TRBV20-1	.	TRBJ1-5	.	TGCAGTGCTAGAGACAGGGTCGGCGGCAATCAGCCCCAGCATTTT	CSARDRVGGNQPQHF
TRBV28	many	TRBJ2-5	.	TGTGCCAGCAGCCGCGACTATTTACAAGAGACCCAGTACTTC	CASSRDYLQETQYF
TRBV14	.	TRBJ2-2	.	TGTGCCAGCAGCCAAGTTCCACGTGGGGGGGAGCTGTTTTTT	CASSQVPRGGELFF
TRBV18	.	TRBJ2-7	.	TGTGCCAGCTCAGGAACCGACAGGACCTACGAGCAGTACTTC	CASSGTDRTYEQYF
TRBV20-1	.	TRBJ2-7	TRBD2	TGCAGTGCTAGAGATCGCCGGGACGGGCGGGAGGCCTACGAGCAGTACTTC	CSARDRRDGREAYEQYF
TRBV7-9	.	TRBJ2-1	TRBD2	TGTGCCAGCAGCTCCCCCAAAGCGGGAAAATCCTACAATGAGCAGTTCTTC	CASSSPKAGKSYNEQFF
TRBV5-8	.	TRBJ1-4	.	TGTGCCAGCAGCTTCTCCCCCGGGAACCATAATGAAAAACTGTTTTTT	CASSFSPGNHNEKLFF
TRBV20-1	many	TRBJ2-7	.	TGCAGTGCTAGAGATGGGAGCTCCTACGAGCAGTACTTC	CSARDGSSYEQYF
TRBV7-6	.	TRBJ2-3	.	TGTGCCAGCAGCCTACGGGACGGGCAGAGCACAGATACGCAGTATTTT	CASSLRDGQSTDTQYF
TRBV5-1	.	TRBJ1-2	.	TGCGCCAGCAGGCGGACAGCTGATGGCTACACCTTC	CASRRTADGYTF
TRBV29-1	many	TRBJ1-2	TRBD1	TGCAGCGTGACGACAGGGGGCGCGGACTATGGCTACACCTTC	CSVTTGGADYGYTF
TRBV6-1	few	TRBJ2-2	TRBD2	TGTGCCAGCACTGGACTAGCGGGAGTCCCAAACACCGGGGAGCTGTTTTTT	CASTGLAGVPNTGELFF
TRBV19	many	TRBJ2-7	.	TGTGCCAGTAGTTCCGGGACTCCTATCTACGAGCAGTACTTC	CASSSGTPIYEQYF
TRBV29-1	.	TRBJ1-2	.	TGCAGCGCCGTACCCACAGGGCGTACCTATGGCTACACCTTC	CSAVPTGRTYGYTF
TRBV25-1	.	TRBJ1-1	TRBD1	TGTGCCAGCAGTTCCTCCACAGGGGGCGGAGTGGCTTTCTTT	CASSSSTGGGVAFF
TRBV6-5	few	TRBJ1-3	.	TGTGCCAGCAGTTACTCGAGGGCTAGCTCTGGAAACACCATATATTTT	CASSYSRASSGNTIYF
TRBV29-1	.	TRBJ1-1	TRBD1	TGCAGCGGTCGGGACAGGTCGAACACTGAAGCTTTCTTT	CSGRDRSNTEAFF
TRBV12-3/TRBV12-4	many	TRBJ1-5	.	TGTGCCAGCACCCCGGGTGGTTCTGGCAATCAGCCCCAGCATTTT	CASTPGGSGNQPQHF
TRBV5-4	.	TRBJ1-1	.	TGTGCCAGCAGCTCGACGGTTAATAGTGAAGCTTTCTTT	CASSSTVNSEAFF
TRBV6-2/TRBV6-3	few	TRBJ2-2	.	TGTGCCAGCAAAGTCACGACCGGGTCGCCCGGGGAGCTGTTTTTT	CASKVTTGSPGELFF